Following are 23 T cell receptor beta chains from one sample sequenced in a study of CD8+ T cells in alopecia areata. The treatment is: oral pan-JAK inhibitor, 5-10 mg twice daily. Following extraction, RNA underwent reverse transcription to cDNA, which served as the sequencing template. TCRdb's table, derived via immunoSEQ multiplex PCR, lists solely in-frame clones and lacks some. Among about 270,000 clones listed, 50% to 75% were seen once. The source material was CD4+ T cells sorted from blood, sampled at roughly week 52, from a patient treated with tofacitinib. These receptor sequences come from a human donor with alopecia areata.

The chain is built from TRBV5-1 and TRBJ2-3; no firm D call. Trimming took 0 bases from V and 3 from J, leaving 11 bases between them. CDR1 and CDR2 (germline): SGHRS, YFSETQ. The CDR3 spans 15 residues. CDR3 sequence reads: CASSLAGDRTDTQYF. The DNA of the CDR3 is TGCGCCAGCAGCTTGGCTGGGGATCGGACAGATACGCAGTATTTT.

This clone occurred a few times. The chain combines TRBV5-6 with TRBJ1-1; D gene uncertain. Germline CDR1 is SGHDT and CDR2 is YYEEEE. The CDR3 length is 12 residues. The V gene lost 1 base and the J gene lost 3 bases, with 4 bases spanning the gap. DNA of the CDR3: TGTGCCAGCAGCTTGCCGCACACTGAAGCTTTCTTT. It codes for CASSLPHTEAFF.

This clone was observed a few times. The chain couples TRBV5-1 to TRBJ1-2; the D gene is possibly TRBD1 (5 bases). CDR1 SGHRS and CDR2 YFSETQ come from the germline V gene. The CDR3 consists of 14 residues. The ends were cut back, 3 bases at V and 4 bases at J, with 13 bases in the middle. The CDR3 spells CASSWDSGVYGYTF. As DNA, the CDR3 is TGCGCCAGCAGCTGGGACTCGGGCGTCTATGGCTACACCTTC.

J is TRBJ2-4 and V is TRBV10-3; perhaps TRBD1 as D (5 bases). CDR1 is ENHRY and CDR2 is SYGVKD in the germline V gene. V was cut by 10 bases and J by 0 bases, with 10 bases left in between. This CDR3 has 13 amino acids. The CDR3 here is CANPTVAKNIQYF. CDR3 DNA: TGTGCCAACCCGACAGTAGCCAAAAACATTCAGTACTTC.

This clone has only a few counts. V gene TRBV6-1 combines with J gene TRBJ2-2; 10 bases fit TRBD2. The CDR3 spans 15 residues. Trimming removed 4 bases from V and 1 base from J; junction bases left unmatched: 0. In germline, CDR1 is MNHNS, CDR2 SASEGT. The CDR3: CASSASGGNTGELFF. In nucleotides, the CDR3 is TGTGCCAGCAGTGCTAGCGGGGGGAACACCGGGGAGCTGTTTTTT.

This chain joins TRBV30 and TRBJ1-4; no firm D call. This CDR3 has 14 amino acids. V lost 4 bases to trimming and J lost 0 bases, with 9 bases between them. CDR1 is GTSNPN and CDR2 is SVGIG in the germline V gene (reference sequence). DNA for the CDR3: TGTGCCTGGAAGGGCCGAACAACTAATGAAAAACTGTTTTTT. Translating gives CAWKGRTTNEKLFF.

This chain uses TRBV7-9 with TRBJ2-5; 7 nucleotides match TRBD1. CDR1 SEHNR and CDR2 FQNEAQ come from the germline V gene (reference sequence). V dropped 5 bases and J dropped 5; count of bases not matched to a gene: 8. This CDR3 has 14 residues. CDR3 amino acids: CASSRRTGSETQYF. The DNA for the CDR3 is TGTGCCAGCAGCCGACGGACAGGCTCGGAGACCCAGTACTTC.

The rearrangement links TRBV30 to TRBJ1-6; D gene uncertain. The CDR3 consists of 15 residues. Trimming stripped 2 bases from V and 0 bases from J, with 8 bases between. The germline CDR1 and CDR2 sequences are GTSNPN and SVGIG (reference sequence). CDR3 DNA sequence: TGTGCCTGGAGTATACGGAGCTCCTATAATTCACCCCTCCACTTT. Its translation: CAWSIRSSYNSPLHF.

This chain uses TRBV5-1 with TRBJ2-5; D unclear. Germline values: CDR1 SGHRS, CDR2 YFSETQ. The CDR3 loop spans 13 amino acids. V gave up 4 bases and J gave up 1 base, with 8 bases separating them. In DNA form, the CDR3 reads TGCGCCAGCAGCCAAACTTTCCAAGAGACCCAGTACTTC. Its protein product is CASSQTFQETQYF.

The chain combines TRBV5-1 with TRBJ1-6, with TRBD1 as a possible D gene (5 bases). The CDR3 is made up of 16 amino acids. V dropped 3 bases and J dropped 10 bases, with 20 bases sitting between them. Germline V lookup: CDR1 SGHRS, CDR2 YFSETQ. The CDR3 region has the DNA TGCGCCAGCAGCTCAGGAAGCAGGCCCAGGGAATCACCCCTCCACTTT. It codes for CASSSGSRPRESPLHF.

J is TRBJ2-5 and V is TRBV4-1; 10 positions match TRBD2. Trimming at V came to 3 bases and at J to 5 bases, leaving 3 bases not matched to a gene. The CDR3 runs to 14 residues. The V gene's germline CDR1 is MGHRA and CDR2 YSYEKL. The CDR3 DNA follows: TGCGCCAGCAGCCAGCTAGCGGGGGTGGAGACCCAGTACTTC. Translation: CASSQLAGVETQYF.

This chain joins TRBV29-1 and TRBJ2-7; D is undetermined. CDR1 is SQVTM and CDR2 is ANQGSEA in the germline V gene. The CDR3 loop spans 15 amino acids. V lost 3 bases to trimming and J lost 4 bases, with 19 bases between them. Here the CDR3 reads CSVEMVVAGRYEQYF. The CDR3 bases are TGCAGCGTTGAGATGGTTGTGGCAGGAAGGTACGAGCAGTACTTC.

This clone was observed a few times. The chain uses TRBV7-3 and TRBJ1-1, with 7 nucleotides matching TRBD1. The V gene end was trimmed by 6 bases and the J gene end by 3 bases; junction bases not matched to a gene: 4. The germline V gene has CDR1 SGHTA and CDR2 FQGTGA. CDR3 length: 13 residues. The CDR3 DNA reads as TGTGCCAGCAGTGGAACAGGGGACACTGAAGCTTTCTTT. Its translation is CASSGTGDTEAFF.

The chain recombines TRBV4-3 with TRBJ2-3, with 12 nucleotides matching TRBD2. The CDR3 loop spans 14 amino acids. Per the germline V gene, CDR1 is LGHNA and CDR2 is YSLEER. With V trimmed by 8 bases and J by 3 bases, 3 bases remained unmatched. For the CDR3, the DNA is TGCGCCAGCGGACTAGCGGGGAAGACAGATACGCAGTATTTT. This codes for CASGLAGKTDTQYF.

This chain links TRBV5-1 with TRBJ2-6; D may be TRBD1 (5 bases). V was pared by 0 bases and J by 4 bases, with 11 bases between. This CDR3 has 16 residues. Germline lookup yields CDR1 SGHRS and CDR2 YFSETQ. Here the CDR3 reads CASSLGRVDGANVLTF. CDR3 DNA: TGCGCCAGCAGCTTGGGCAGGGTCGACGGGGCCAACGTCCTGACTTTC.

The gene calls are TRBV20-1 and TRBJ1-2; D unclear. The CDR3 is made up of 11 amino acids. Trimming left V 1 base short and J 8 bases short, with 8 bases between. Germline assignment: CDR1 DFQATT and CDR2 SNEGSKA (reference sequence). The CDR3 sequence: CSARVPGGYTF. Here the CDR3 DNA reads TGCAGTGCTAGAGTCCCCGGCGGCTACACCTTC.

The rearrangement links TRBV7-3 to TRBJ2-5; D may be TRBD2 (7 bases). V was clipped by 6 bases and J by 2 bases, with 19 bases between them. CDR3 size: 16 residues. CDR1 SGHTA and CDR2 FQGTGA come from the germline V gene. CDR3 residues: CASSLVGGGRQETQYF. The DNA of the CDR3 is TGTGCCAGCAGTCTGGTGGGCGGGGGCCGGCAAGAGACCCAGTACTTC.

This sequence joins TRBV2 and TRBJ1-1; D may be TRBD1 (5 bases). Trimming removed 7 bases at V and 1 base at J, with 13 bases between. Germline V gene data show CDR1 as SNHLY and CDR2 as FYNNEI. The CDR3 is made up of 14 amino acids. CDR3 in DNA: TGTGCCAGCATGCTTGGACACAAGAACACTGAAGCTTTCTTT. As protein: CASMLGHKNTEAFF. Complete variable domain (other parts from reference TRBV2 and TRBJ1-1): EPEVTQTPSHQVTQMGQEVILRCVPISNHLYFYWYRQILGQKVEFLVSFYNNEISEKSEIFDDQFSVERPDGSNFTLKIRSTKLEDSAMYFCASMLGHKNTEAFFGQGTRLTVV.

This clone was seen more than once but under ten times. This chain links TRBV9 with TRBJ2-5; D may be TRBD1 or TRBD2 (6 bases each). The length of the CDR3 is 12 residues. Germline values: CDR1 SGDLS, CDR2 YYNGEE. The ends were cut back, 4 bases at V and 9 bases at J, with 13 bases in the middle. CDR3 nucleotide sequence: TGTGCCAGCAGCATATTAGGGGGGCCCCAGTACTTC. Residues: CASSILGGPQYF.

As to this clone: This sample also contains other DNA sequences that code for the same CDR3. J is TRBJ2-7 and V is TRBV4-2; D unresolved. With 1 base removed from V and 6 bases from J, the gap between germline ends came to 7 bases. The germline V gene encodes CDR1 LGHNA and CDR2 YNFKEQ. The CDR3 consists of 12 residues. CDR3 region: CASSQVGSEQYF. The CDR3 region has the DNA TGTGCCAGCAGCCAAGTAGGAAGCGAGCAGTACTTC.

This clone has only a few counts. This sequence joins TRBV10-3 and TRBJ2-2; D is possibly TRBD1 (6 bases). From germline, CDR1 is ENHRY and CDR2 SYGVKD. The CDR3 spans 18 residues. Deletions cut 3 bases from V and 3 bases from J, with 20 bases between. The CDR3 region is CAISERVYGTQDTGELFF. CDR3 bases: TGTGCCATCAGTGAACGAGTTTATGGGACACAGGACACCGGGGAGCTGTTTTTT.

The chain couples TRBV9 to TRBJ1-3; tentative D call: TRBD1 (5 bases). Germline V gene data show CDR1 as SGDLS and CDR2 as YYNGEE. V was clipped by 1 base and J by 2 bases, with 7 bases between them. The CDR3 is 14 residues long. CDR3 sequence (DNA): TGTGCCAGCAGCGTATGGGGGACTGGAAACACCATATATTTT. It codes for CASSVWGTGNTIYF.

In this sample, this clone turned up a few times. The rearrangement joins TRBV9 to TRBJ2-2; either TRBD1 or TRBD2 may fit D (5 bases each). CDR3 size: 15 residues. The V and J ends lost 4 bases and 3 bases respectively, with 13 bases between them. Germline CDR1 is SGDLS and CDR2 is YYNGEE. The CDR3 DNA sequence: TGTGCCAGCAGCTCACGGGACGGAGACACCGGGGAGCTGTTTTTT. It encodes CASSSRDGDTGELFF.